The sequence of this T cell receptor beta chain was determined in a study of OX40 agonist ivuxolimab in advanced cancers. For the wider study: Ivuxolimab was an agonistic, fully human IgG2 monoclonal antibody directed against OX40 (CD134), a costimulatory receptor. Among the roughly 52 dose-escalation patients, 19 had hepatocellular carcinoma, roughly 15 melanoma, 9 renal cell carcinoma and 9 head and neck cancer. A male proportion of roughly 80% and a mean age of 60 years, ranging from roughly 23 to 85, were recorded for the dose-escalation cohort. Intravenous ivuxolimab was administered to patients every 2 weeks at six dose levels: 0.01, 0.1, 0.3, 1.5, 3 and 10 mg/kg. The purpose of peripheral TCRbeta sequencing was to test whether ivuxolimab changed TCR sequence diversity and led to clonal T-cell expansion. Three dose-escalation patients achieved partial responses, one with hepatocellular carcinoma and two with cutaneous melanoma. Patients were allowed to have had prior anti-PD-1, anti-PD-L1 or anti-CTLA-4 therapy, and 40% of the dose-escalation patients had previously received checkpoint inhibitors. The paper covers the monotherapy dose-escalation part of the phase I ivuxolimab trial, which included N of about 50 patients.

Turning to this clone: The antigen it binds to is not known. Qualities for individual bases were not recorded, and no much larger clone is one base off.

Taken from the germline V gene, the CDR1 and CDR2 loops are SGHTA and FQGNSA. The CDR3 sequence holds 14 residues, the cysteine and phenylalanine included. The read is trimmed to its CDR3 DNA, 42 bases read in frame from base 1. Trimming removed 1 base from V and 7 bases from J, leaving 13 bases between the germline ends. Patients with a history of autoimmune disease or receiving systemic immunosuppression were excluded from the trial. Peripheral blood for TCR sequencing was collected from all dose cohorts at baseline, on cycle 4 day 1, and on cycle 7 day 1. The samples were drawn from a first-in-human, open-label, multicenter phase I dose-escalation trial of ivuxolimab. The trial enrolled adults with locally advanced or metastatic head and neck squamous cell, hepatocellular, melanoma or renal cell carcinoma. CD4+ and CD8+ T cells were sorted separately from peripheral blood before TCR sequencing.

To sequence the TCRbeta CDR3 region, genomic DNA was isolated from the sorted cells. The immunoSEQ Assay was used to sequence the TCRbeta CDR3 regions. Here the immuneACCESS table is served through TCRdb, limited to in-frame sequences with V and J called. Missing clones are a known gap in these copies; in checked studies unresolved V genes cover under half, and the rest lacks a known reason. This sample holds around 80,000 clones; around nine tenths were observed only once. In total, the top ten clones hold approximately 0.19% of the sample. What the research found in general, with its limitations: After ivuxolimab, more expanded clones were found on average in CD8+ T cells than in CD4+ T cells. Partial responders in the 0.1-3.0 mg/kg groups had among the lowest normalized peripheral clonal expansion, especially among CD8+ T cells. At doses from 0.1 to 3.0 mg/kg, clonal expansion was seen in both CD4+ and CD8+ blood T cells between baseline and week 6. Low levels of normalized T-cell clonal expansion were also seen in some nonresponding patients. The antigen specificity of the peripheral T cells that underwent clonal expansion was not determined.

The chain links TRBV7-2 with TRBJ1-2; no D gene can be assigned with confidence. Sequences were derived from CD4+ or CD8+ T cells sorted from blood, sampled in a trial of the OX40 agonist ivuxolimab. The receptor was derived from an adult with an advanced solid tumor such as melanoma, head and neck, liver or kidney cancer. The CDR3 sequence is CASSLDGSGGGYTF. The base sequence is TGTGCCAGCAGCTTAGATGGAAGTGGTGGTGGCTACACCTTC. The full variable domain, completed from the reference TRBV7-2 and TRBJ1-2 proteins outside the CDR3, reads GAGVSQSPSNKVTEKGKDVELRCDPISGHTALYWYRQSLGQGLEFLIYFQGNSAPDKSGLPSDRFSAERTGGSVSTLTIQRTQQEDSAVYLCASSLDGSGGGYTFGSGTRLTVV.